This record covers a single T cell receptor beta chain. Its target is not known. A junction end diverges from the germline sequence, so it may reflect a read error. No cell sorting was done before RNA was extracted from the tissue. The sample originates from a study of tumor and adjacent non-tumor tissue in lung cancer. The library came from three nested PCR rounds adapted from ARM-PCR protocols. TCRdb recomputed calls from the multiplex PCR reads with MiXCR, one row per CDR3 protein. The sample holds 65,000 to 75,000 distinct CDR3 sequences; roughly 72% are singletons and the top ten take 28%. The germline V gene encodes CDR1 DFQATT and CDR2 SNEGSKA (reference sequence). CDR3 size: 15 residues. Study outcomes and limitations: TCR diversity was significantly greater in tumor than normal lung tissue.

The chain employs TRBV20-1 and TRBJ2-7, with D possibly matching TRBD2 (6 bases). The receptor was isolated from a man in his sixties with non-small cell lung cancer. Sequencing was done on a sample of lung tumor tissue. The CDR3 reads CSTRVASELMAEQYF. The CDR3 DNA reads as TGCAGTACTAGAGTGGCTAGCGAGCTAATGGCCGAGCAGTACTTC.